Each of the 12 T cell receptor beta chains below was sequenced from the same sample in a study of blood T cell repertoires in COVID-19. The table came from immunoSEQ multiplex PCR; TCRdb's copy has only in-frame clones and leaves some out. Of tens of thousands of clones listed, about 80% are singletons. The sequenced material came from peripheral blood. These receptors were collected from a human donor in a cohort sampled during active COVID-19.

The chain recombines TRBV5-6 with TRBJ1-5; perhaps TRBD1 as D (6 bases). V lost 4 bases and J lost 5, with 16 bases in between. The germline V gene encodes CDR1 SGHDT and CDR2 YYEEEE. The CDR3 totals 15 residues. CDR3 loop: CASSGTGSRDQPQHF. The CDR3 region has the DNA TGTGCCAGCAGCGGAACAGGGAGTAGGGATCAGCCCCAGCATTTT.

The V call is TRBV9, the J call TRBJ1-1, with D hard to call. The V and J ends lost 0 bases and 5 bases respectively, with 11 bases between them. From germline, CDR1 is SGDLS and CDR2 YYNGEE. CDR3 length equals 14 residues. CDR3 residues: CASSVAGSGTEAFF. The DNA for the CDR3 is TGTGCCAGCAGCGTAGCGGGTTCTGGGACTGAAGCTTTCTTT.

V is TRBV5-1 and J is TRBJ2-5; a weak D match, TRBD2 (5 bases). There are 12 residues in the CDR3. The germline V gene has CDR1 SGHRS and CDR2 YFSETQ. The V and J ends lost 0 bases and 9 bases respectively, with 9 bases between them. CDR3: CASSLAEGPQYF. The CDR3 bases are TGCGCCAGCAGCTTGGCTGAGGGCCCCCAGTACTTC.

The V gene is TRBV7-8, the J gene TRBJ2-2; D might be TRBD1 (6 bases). In germline, CDR1 is SGHVS, CDR2 FQNEAQ. The CDR3 contains 13 residues. The CDR3 spells CATQGRLTGELFF. CDR3 nucleotide sequence: TGTGCTACCCAGGGGCGGCTCACCGGGGAGCTGTTTTTT.

This clone was detected only once. The V gene is TRBV2, the J gene TRBJ1-2; tentative D call: TRBD1 (5 bases). Germline V gene data show CDR1 as SNHLY and CDR2 as FYNNEI. V lost 7 bases and J lost 5, with 14 bases in between. This CDR3 is 13 amino acids long. The CDR3 is CASNTGGGYGYTF. The DNA of the CDR3 is TGTGCCAGCAATACAGGCGGGGGGTATGGCTACACCTTC.

The V call is TRBV5-1, the J call TRBJ1-4; D perhaps matches TRBD1 (5 bases). CDR1 and CDR2 from the germline V gene are SGHRS and YFSETQ. The V and J ends lost 5 bases and 0 bases respectively, with 11 bases between them. The CDR3 loop spans 15 amino acids. The CDR3 reads CASSTGSSTNEKLFF. The CDR3 DNA follows: TGCGCCAGCAGTACAGGATCCTCAACTAATGAAAAACTGTTTTTT. Variable domain in full (rest from reference TRBV5-1 and TRBJ1-4): KAGVTQTPRYLIKTRGQQVTLSCSPISGHRSVSWYQQTPGQGLQFLFEYFSETQRNKGNFPGRFSGRQFSNSRSEMNVSTLELGDSALYLCASSTGSSTNEKLFFGSGTQLSVL.

The chain combines TRBV10-1 with TRBJ2-5; tentative D call: TRBD2 (5 bases). Trimming left V 3 bases short and J 6 bases short, with 11 bases between. The CDR3 sequence is 13 residues long. CDR1 is WNHNN, CDR2 SYGVQD, per germline (reference sequence). For the CDR3, the DNA is TGCGCCAGCAGTGAAACTAGTACTCAGACCCAGTACTTC. As protein: CASSETSTQTQYF.

The CDR3 region is CASSPVLWPGEQYF. CDR3 nucleotides: TGTGCCAGCAGCCCCGTGCTTTGGCCAGGGGAGCAGTACTTC. The chain employs TRBV3-1 (or the pseudogene TRBV3-2) and TRBJ2-7, with D possibly being TRBD1 (5 bases). V dropped 4 bases and J dropped 7 bases, with 17 bases sitting between them. CDR3 size: 14 residues. Per germline, CDR1 LGHDT and CDR2 YNNKEL (reference sequence).

The gene calls are TRBV7-9 and TRBJ1-2; TRBD1 matches at 8 bases. V lost 4 bases and J lost 8; bases outside the gene matches: 6. Germline CDR1 is SEHNR and CDR2 is FQNEAQ (reference sequence). This CDR3 comprises 13 residues. The CDR3 spells CASSWTGFRGYTF. CDR3 DNA sequence: TGTGCCAGCAGCTGGACAGGGTTCCGAGGCTACACCTTC.

In DNA, the CDR3 is TGTGCCAGCAGCCCAAGGACAGGGGGCCCCTACGAGCAGTACTTC. Its translation is CASSPRTGGPYEQYF. This rearrangement joins TRBV7-9 to TRBJ2-7; 11 bases line up with TRBD1. The germline CDR1 and CDR2 sequences are SEHNR and FQNEAQ (reference sequence). CDR3 length: 15 amino acids. With V trimmed by 5 bases and J by 2 bases, 5 bases remained unmatched.

The chain has TRBV6-5 and TRBJ2-1; D perhaps matches TRBD2 (7 bases). The germline CDR1 and CDR2 sequences are MNHEY and SVGAGI. The V end lost 7 bases, the J end lost 8 bases, and 15 bases lay between the germline ends. This CDR3 contains 13 residues. The CDR3: CASTAPGGYEQFF. CDR3 nucleotide sequence: TGTGCCAGCACCGCCCCGGGGGGCTATGAGCAGTTCTTC.

The chain couples TRBV20-1 to TRBJ2-5, with TRBD1 matching over 9 bases. V was pared by 3 bases and J by 0 bases, with 8 bases of the junction left unmatched. The germline V gene has CDR1 DFQATT and CDR2 SNEGSKA (reference sequence). The CDR3 runs 16 residues. The CDR3 here is CSASGIGQGHQETQYF. The CDR3 region has the DNA TGCAGTGCTAGTGGGATAGGACAGGGGCACCAAGAGACCCAGTACTTC.